Listed here are 16 T cell receptor beta chains from one sample, sequenced in a study of blood T cell repertoires in COVID-19. Profiled with immunoSEQ multiplex PCR; TCRdb holds only in-frame clones, not every one. The table records about 400,000 clones, roughly 86% of them present only once. The sample consisted of PBMCs or T cells enriched from blood (not recorded which). The receptors originated from a woman aged 25 to 39 who had recovered from COVID-19.

This clone was counted a few times. In the same sample, other DNA sequences code for this CDR3. V gene TRBV27 combines with J gene TRBJ1-5, with 7 bases fitting TRBD1. The trim removed 6 bases at V and 1 base at J, leaving 3 bases unmatched. The CDR3 has 14 amino acids. Germline V gives CDR1 MNHEY, CDR2 SMNVEV (reference sequence). The CDR3 DNA is TGTGCCAGCAGAACAGGGGCGAGCAATCAGCCCCAGCATTTT. It translates to CASRTGASNQPQHF.

This clone was counted between two and nine times. The same CDR3 is also encoded by other DNA sequences in this sample. The rearrangement links TRBV18 to TRBJ1-6; possible D gene TRBD1, 5 bases. Germline values: CDR1 KGHSH, CDR2 LQKENI. V lost 1 base and J 10 bases, leaving 17 bases between the germline ends. This CDR3 region has 16 residues. The CDR3 region has the DNA TGTGCCAGCTCACCACAGGGGCCCCAAAACAGCTCACCCCTCCACTTT. Protein product: CASSPQGPQNSSPLHF.

This clone was seen more than once but under ten times. V and J are TRBV7-6 and TRBJ2-2; no clear D gene. The CDR3 runs 14 residues. The germline V and J ends were trimmed by 5 bases and 0 bases, with 7 bases remaining between them. CDR1 and CDR2 from the germline V gene are SGHVS and FNYEAQ. In DNA, the CDR3 is TGTGCCAGCAGCCGAGTTCCGAACACCGGGGAGCTGTTTTTT. Protein product: CASSRVPNTGELFF.

V and J are TRBV7-9 and TRBJ1-5; 8 bases are a match to TRBD1. Germline-derived CDR1 and CDR2 are SEHNR and FQNEAQ (reference sequence). The CDR3 sequence is 16 residues long. J lost 2 bases, V lost 4 bases, and 7 bases had no gene match. As DNA, the CDR3 is TGTGCCAGCAGCTCCTGGACAGGGCAGGGCAATCAGCCCCAGCATTTT. Its translation: CASSSWTGQGNQPQHF.

The chain uses TRBV27 and TRBJ2-5, with D tentatively TRBD2 (6 bases). Germline V CDR1 and CDR2: MNHEY, SMNVEV (reference sequence). Trimming removed 5 bases from V and 1 base from J, with 14 bases in between. The CDR3 runs 15 residues. The CDR3 protein is CASSPRGAPQETQYF. CDR3 nucleotide sequence: TGTGCCAGCAGTCCCCGCGGGGCTCCCCAAGAGACCCAGTACTTC.

The chain combines TRBV10-3 with TRBJ2-1; TRBD1 might be the D (5 bases). The length of the CDR3 is 11 residues. In germline, CDR1 is ENHRY, CDR2 SYGVKD. V was cut by 8 bases and J by 6 bases, with 8 bases left in between. The DNA for the CDR3 is TGTGCCATCTCCAGGGTCAATGAGCAGTTCTTC. Translating it yields CAISRVNEQFF.

The chain carries TRBV2 and TRBJ1-2; TRBD1 agrees at 10 bases. This CDR3 is 14 amino acids long. The junction had 9 bases not matched to a gene; V was cut back by 7 bases and J by 7 bases. Germline CDR1 is SNHLY and CDR2 is FYNNEI. In DNA, the CDR3 is TGTGCCAGCATAAGGGGGACAGGGGTCGGTGGCTACACCTTC. Protein product: CASIRGTGVGGYTF.

This sequence joins TRBV4-3 and TRBJ1-2; D is possibly TRBD1 (6 bases). This CDR3 spans 15 amino acids. Trimming left V 3 bases short and J 2 bases short, with 13 bases between. Looked up from germline, CDR1 is LGHNA and CDR2 is YSLEER. CDR3 bases: TGCGCCAGCAGCCAGGATTGGACAGCCAACTATGGCTACACCTTC. Translation gives CASSQDWTANYGYTF.

The genes are TRBV7-3 and TRBJ2-5, with 9 bases lining up with TRBD2. V lost 1 base, J lost 4 bases, and 10 bases stayed unmatched. Germline CDR1 reads SGHTA; CDR2 reads FQGTGA. The CDR3 extends over 17 amino acids. For the CDR3, the DNA is TGTGCCAGCAGCTTAATTCCTAGCGGGATTGCACCAGAGACCCAGTACTTC. This translates into CASSLIPSGIAPETQYF. The whole variable domain, remainder taken from reference TRBV7-3 and TRBJ2-5, is GAGVSQTPSNKVTEKGKYVELRCDPISGHTALYWYRQSLGQGPEFLIYFQGTGAADDSGLPNDRFFAVRPEGSVSTLKIQRTERGDSAVYLCASSLIPSGIAPETQYFGPGTRLLVL.

The chain uses TRBV3-1 (or the pseudogene TRBV3-2) and TRBJ1-1; 9 bases match TRBD1. Germline V gene sequence: CDR1 LGHDT, CDR2 YNNKEL (reference sequence). CDR3 length equals 15 residues. With 4 bases clipped from V and 6 bases from J, the junction kept 9 bases outside the gene matches. CDR3 nucleotides: TGTGCCAGCAGCCCCTCCGGGACAGGGCCGCCTGAAGCTTTCTTT. The encoded protein is CASSPSGTGPPEAFF.

This clone was observed once. J is TRBJ2-2 and V is TRBV6-5; D is unclear. V lost 3 bases and J lost 6, with 8 bases in between. CDR3 length equals 13 residues. Germline V gene sequence: CDR1 MNHEY, CDR2 SVGAGI. Here the CDR3 DNA reads TGTGCCAGCAGTTATAGATATCCCGGGGAGCTGTTTTTT. As protein: CASSYRYPGELFF.

V is TRBV7-2 and J is TRBJ1-5, with unresolved D. The germline gives CDR1 SGHTA, CDR2 FQGNSA. The CDR3 loop spans 14 amino acids. V was cut by 6 bases and J by 7 bases, with 16 bases left in between. The CDR3 here is CASSQRRANQPQHF. The CDR3 DNA sequence: TGTGCCAGCAGTCAACGGCGGGCAAACCAGCCCCAGCATTTT. The variable domain in full, with the rest retrieved from reference TRBV7-2 and TRBJ1-5, is GAGVSQSPSNKVTEKGKDVELRCDPISGHTALYWYRQSLGQGLEFLIYFQGNSAPDKSGLPSDRFSAERTGGSVSTLTIQRTQQEDSAVYLCASSQRRANQPQHFGDGTRLSIL.

The J gene is TRBJ1-2, the V gene TRBV10-3; 8 bases agree with TRBD1. The CDR3 is made up of 15 amino acids. With V trimmed by 4 bases and J by 4 bases, 8 bases remained unmatched. Looked up from germline, CDR1 is ENHRY and CDR2 is SYGVKD. The CDR3 loop is CAISGRGRGIYGYTF. CDR3 nucleotides: TGTGCCATCAGTGGCAGGGGGCGCGGGATCTATGGCTACACCTTC.

This clone was detected only once. The chain has TRBV5-4 and TRBJ1-1; D uncertain. Germline V gene lookup returns CDR1 SGHNT and CDR2 YYREEE (reference sequence). The CDR3 has 13 residues. V lost 6 bases, J lost 1 base, and 10 bases lay in between. CDR3 coding DNA: TGTGCCAGCACCAAGTGGGCGAACACTGAAGCTTTCTTT. This codes for CASTKWANTEAFF.

This chain uses TRBV24-1 with TRBJ1-5; D ambiguous. The germline V gene has CDR1 KGHDR and CDR2 SFDVKD. Trimming pared 7 bases from V and 4 bases from J, leaving 13 bases between. The CDR3 sequence is 14 residues long. This CDR3 is CATSDGLVNQPQHF. DNA of the CDR3: TGTGCCACCAGCGACGGACTGGTTAATCAGCCCCAGCATTTT.

The rearrangement uses TRBV29-1 and TRBJ1-1, with a tentative D call TRBD1 (5 bases). In germline, CDR1 is SQVTM, CDR2 ANQGSEA. The CDR3 contains 16 residues. The CDR3 protein is CSFRGLIWERTTEAFF. The CDR3 nucleotides read TGCAGTTTTCGGGGACTTATCTGGGAGAGAACGACTGAAGCTTTCTTT.